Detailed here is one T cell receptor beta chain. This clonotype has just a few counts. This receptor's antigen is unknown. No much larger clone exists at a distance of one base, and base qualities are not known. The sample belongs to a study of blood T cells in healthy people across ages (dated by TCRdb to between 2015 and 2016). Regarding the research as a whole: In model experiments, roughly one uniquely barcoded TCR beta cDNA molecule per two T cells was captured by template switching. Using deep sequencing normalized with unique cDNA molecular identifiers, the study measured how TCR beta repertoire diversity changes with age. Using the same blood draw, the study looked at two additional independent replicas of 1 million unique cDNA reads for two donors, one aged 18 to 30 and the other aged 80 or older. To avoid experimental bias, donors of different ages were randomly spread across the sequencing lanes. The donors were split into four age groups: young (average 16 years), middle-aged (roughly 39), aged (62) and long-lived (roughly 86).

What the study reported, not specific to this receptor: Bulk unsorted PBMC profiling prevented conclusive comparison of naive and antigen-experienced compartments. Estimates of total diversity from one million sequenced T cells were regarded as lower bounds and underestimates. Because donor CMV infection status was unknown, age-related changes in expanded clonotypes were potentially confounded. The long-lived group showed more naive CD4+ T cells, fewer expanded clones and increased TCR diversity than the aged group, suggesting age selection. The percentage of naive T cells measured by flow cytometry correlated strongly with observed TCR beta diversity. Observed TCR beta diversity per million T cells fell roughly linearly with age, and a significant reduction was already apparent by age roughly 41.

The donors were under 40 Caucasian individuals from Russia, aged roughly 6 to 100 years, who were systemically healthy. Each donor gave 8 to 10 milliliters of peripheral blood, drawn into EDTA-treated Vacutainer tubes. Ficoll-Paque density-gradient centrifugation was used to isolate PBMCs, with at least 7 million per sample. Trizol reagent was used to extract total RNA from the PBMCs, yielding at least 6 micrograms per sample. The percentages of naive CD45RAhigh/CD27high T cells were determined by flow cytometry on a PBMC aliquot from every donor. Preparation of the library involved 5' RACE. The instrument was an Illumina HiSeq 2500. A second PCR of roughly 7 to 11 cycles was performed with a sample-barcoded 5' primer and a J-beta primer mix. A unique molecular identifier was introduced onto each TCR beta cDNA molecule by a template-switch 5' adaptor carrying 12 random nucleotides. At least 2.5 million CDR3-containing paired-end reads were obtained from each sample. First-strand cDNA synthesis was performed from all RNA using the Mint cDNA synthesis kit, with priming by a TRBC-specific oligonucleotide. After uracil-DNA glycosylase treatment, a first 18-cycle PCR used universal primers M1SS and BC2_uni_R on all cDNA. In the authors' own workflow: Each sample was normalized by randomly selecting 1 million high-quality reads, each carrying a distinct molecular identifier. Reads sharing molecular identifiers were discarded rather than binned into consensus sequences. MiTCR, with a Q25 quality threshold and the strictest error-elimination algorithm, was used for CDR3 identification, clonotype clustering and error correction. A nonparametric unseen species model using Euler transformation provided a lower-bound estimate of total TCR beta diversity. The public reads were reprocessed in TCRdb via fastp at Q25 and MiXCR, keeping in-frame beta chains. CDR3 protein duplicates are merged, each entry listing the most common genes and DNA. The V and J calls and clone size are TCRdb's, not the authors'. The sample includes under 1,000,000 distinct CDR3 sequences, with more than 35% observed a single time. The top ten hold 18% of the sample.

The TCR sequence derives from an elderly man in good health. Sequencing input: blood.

The sequenced DNA: TGTGCCAGCAGCAAAGTGCGTAAGGACGGGGAGAGGAATGAGCAGTTCTTC. It codes for CASSKVRKDGERNEQFF. The chain links TRBV21-1 with TRBJ2-1; whether TRBD1, the table's D call, matches the DNA was not checked. TRBV21-1 corresponds to a pseudogene. The CDR3 contains 17 residues, cysteine and phenylalanine counted. The DNA shown is the 51-base CDR3, in frame from base 1.